Below, one T cell receptor (beta chain) is given with its context. The CDR3 totals 14 residues. V gave up 2 bases and J gave up 7 bases, with 12 bases separating them. Germline CDR1 MNHEY, CDR2 SVGAGI. This sample stems from a study of blood T cell repertoires in COVID-19. Study-level information: The study drew acute and convalescent COVID-19 samples from the United States, Italy and Spain. The analysed material was cDNA or gDNA that came from T cells, B-cell-depleted T cells, or PBMCs.

Original data processing: Estimated nucleated cell counts came from reference gene primer amplification. Measured with immunoSEQ multiplex PCR; TCRdb has only the in-frame clones, and not every one. For V, J and clone size, that table is used; D and trimming come from the DNA. The table includes approximately 70,000 clones, approximately 86% detected once. Sequencing was carried out using peripheral blood. The origin of this receptor is a woman aged 60-75 years with acute or convalescent COVID-19. The J gene is TRBJ1-5, the V gene TRBV6-5; possible D gene TRBD1, 5 bases. CDR3 DNA sequence: TGTGCCAGCAGTTACGGGGCTCAGGGCCAGCCCCAGCATTTT. Protein product: CASSYGAQGQPQHF.